Below are 10 T cell receptor beta chains sequenced from a single sample in a study of blood T cell repertoires in COVID-19. The table came from immunoSEQ multiplex PCR; TCRdb's copy has only in-frame clones and leaves some out. The data hold 20,000 to 30,000 clones, with around 79% observed a single time. Sequencing input: peripheral blood. The receptors were gathered from a man older than 75 with active or convalescent COVID-19.

The V gene is TRBV4-1, the J gene TRBJ1-3, with a weak D call TRBD1 (5 bases). The CDR3 is 13 amino acids. Trimming shortened V by 6 bases and J by 1 base, and 7 bases separated the two germline ends. CDR1 and CDR2 (germline): MGHRA, YSYEKL. This CDR3 is CASRGTSGNTIYF. CDR3 bases: TGCGCCAGCAGGGGGACTTCTGGAAACACCATATATTTT.

The V call is TRBV10-3, the J call TRBJ2-2, with a possible D match to TRBD1 (6 bases). The CDR3 is 17 amino acids. Germline lookup yields CDR1 ENHRY and CDR2 SYGVKD. V lost 5 bases, J lost 1 base, and 17 bases lay in between. CDR3 DNA: TGTGCCATCAGTCAATTTCCTGGGACAATGAACACCGGGGAGCTGTTTTTT. Amino acid sequence: CAISQFPGTMNTGELFF.

This sequence joins TRBV6-2 or TRBV6-3 and TRBJ1-1, with a possible D match to TRBD1 (5 bases). The V gene lost 2 bases and the J gene lost 7 bases, with 26 bases spanning the gap. The V gene's germline CDR1 is MNHEY and CDR2 SVGEGT. The CDR3 loop spans 18 amino acids. Here the CDR3 DNA reads TGTGCCAGCAGTTACAACCGGATTGACAGTCAGGCGCGCCTTGAAGCTTTCTTT. It specifies CASSYNRIDSQARLEAFF.

A few counts support this clone. The V gene is TRBV15, the J gene TRBJ1-3; TRBD1 might be the D (6 bases). The germline V gene encodes CDR1 LNHNV and CDR2 YYDKDF (reference sequence). The length of the CDR3 is 14 residues. Between the trimmed V and J ends, which lost 6 bases and 4 bases, there was a span of 13 bases. The CDR3 DNA reads TGTGCCACCAGTCGGGGACAAATCGGAAACACCATATATTTT. As protein: CATSRGQIGNTIYF.

The V and J genes are TRBV28 and TRBJ1-2; 10 positions match TRBD1. J gave up 6 bases and V 6 bases, and 25 bases lay outside the gene matches. The germline CDR1 and CDR2 sequences are MDHEN and SYDVKM. This CDR3 is built from 20 residues. The CDR3 is CASRPRGSSGTGVFGNGYTF. CDR3 nucleotides: TGTGCCAGCAGGCCTCGGGGGTCATCCGGGACAGGGGTTTTCGGAAATGGCTACACCTTC.

With respect to this clone: Germline is not matched at one junction end, which may reflect a read error. Other DNA sequences of this sample code for an identical CDR3. The V gene is TRBV5-1, the J gene TRBJ2-3; 10 nucleotides agree with TRBD2. This CDR3 contains 14 residues. Germline CDR1 is SGHRS and CDR2 is YFSETQ. In DNA, the CDR3 is TGCGCCAGCAGTAGCGGGGGGAGCACGGATACGCAGTATTTT. It yields the protein CASSSGGSTDTQYF.

DNA for the CDR3: TGTGCCAGCAGGCAGGGACAGGGCTATGGCTACACCTTC. This encodes CASRQGQGYGYTF. The chain combines TRBV6-5 with TRBJ1-2; 9 bases map to TRBD1. This CDR3 contains 13 residues. The germline gives CDR1 MNHEY, CDR2 SVGAGI. Trimming removed 6 bases from V and 4 bases from J; junction bases left unmatched: 3.

The chain links TRBV6-5 to TRBJ1-4; D gene unclear. V lost 7 bases and J lost 0, with 12 bases in between. CDR1 is MNHEY, CDR2 SVGAGI, per germline. This CDR3 has 15 residues. The CDR3 here is CASKKEGSTNEKLFF. In nucleotides, the CDR3 is TGTGCCAGCAAAAAGGAGGGTTCAACTAATGAAAAACTGTTTTTT.

The V and J genes are TRBV5-6 and TRBJ1-1; weak D call: TRBD1 (5 bases). CDR1 is SGHDT, CDR2 YYEEEE, per germline. Trimming stripped 0 bases from V and 4 bases from J, with 13 bases between. This CDR3 has 15 amino acids. The CDR3 DNA reads as TGTGCCAGCAGCTTGGAGGGGAAGAAGGTCACTGAAGCTTTCTTT. This sequence encodes CASSLEGKKVTEAFF.

The rearrangement links TRBV11-2 to TRBJ2-7; D might be TRBD2 (5 bases). The CDR3 length is 15 residues. Deletions cut 0 bases from V and 6 bases from J, with 15 bases between. The germline V gene has CDR1 SGHAT and CDR2 FQNNGV. The CDR3 loop reads CASSLDNGMGSEQYF. CDR3 DNA: TGTGCCAGCAGCTTAGATAACGGGATGGGAAGCGAGCAGTACTTC.